This TCR beta chain was captured in a study of radiation and T cells in renal cell carcinoma. Whole-study findings and limits: From baseline, blood top tumor clonotypes peaked at 2 weeks post-radiation.

Only in-frame clones appear in the TCRdb table, and some are missing; sequencing was by immunoSEQ multiplex PCR. The sample includes just over 150,000 clones, roughly 87% seen only once; the top ten take 13%. This sample's time point: blood 2 weeks post-SBRT. The treatment was: 15 Gy SBRT to primary tumor, nephrectomy 4 weeks later. After SBRT, blood was collected at 2 and 4 weeks, plus baseline. The germline V and J ends were trimmed by 3 bases and 3 bases, with 12 bases remaining between them. The CDR3 totals 14 residues. Germline CDR1 SNHLY, CDR2 FYNNEI. Details on this clone: Its antigen is as yet unknown.

V gene TRBV2 combines with J gene TRBJ2-7; D ambiguous. This TCR was sampled from a woman between 50 and 59 years old with renal cell carcinoma. Sequenced material: blood, taken from a patient whose treatment included radiotherapy and nephrectomy. The CDR3 here is CASSDLTEGYEQYF. The CDR3 region has the DNA TGTGCCAGCAGTGACCTTACTGAAGGCTACGAGCAGTACTTC.